These 10 T cell receptor beta chains were all obtained from the same sample, sequenced in a study of blood T cell repertoires in COVID-19. The assay was immunoSEQ multiplex PCR, and TCRdb's table has in-frame clones only and misses some. Altogether 180,000 or so clones are present, more than 75% being singletons, with the ten largest covering approximately 3.5%. Sequenced sample: peripheral blood. Receptor source: a man aged 65-85 years with acute or convalescent COVID-19.

This rearrangement joins TRBV5-8 to TRBJ2-3, with 12 bases matching TRBD2. From germline, CDR1 is SGHTS and CDR2 YDEGEE. The length of the CDR3 is 15 residues. J was trimmed by 3 bases and V by 6 bases; bases with no gene match: 5. As DNA, the CDR3 is TGTGCCAGCACCTCCGGGACTAGCGGGACAGATACGCAGTATTTT. Translating it yields CASTSGTSGTDTQYF.

This clone was seen just once. The rearrangement joins TRBV5-1 to TRBJ2-7, with 9 nucleotides matching TRBD1. The CDR3 runs to 13 residues. From germline, CDR1 is SGHRS and CDR2 YFSETQ. V shed 6 bases and J 3 bases; nucleotides not matched to a gene: 4. CDR3 bases: TGCGCCAGCAACAAGGGACAGGGCTACGAGCAGTACTTC. Translation: CASNKGQGYEQYF. Together with reference TRBV5-1 and TRBJ2-7, the CDR3 gives the full variable domain: KAGVTQTPRYLIKTRGQQVTLSCSPISGHRSVSWYQQTPGQGLQFLFEYFSETQRNKGNFPGRFSGRQFSNSRSEMNVSTLELGDSALYLCASNKGQGYEQYFGPGTRLTVT.

This clone was counted a single time. The genes are TRBV5-1 and TRBJ2-5, with a tentative D call TRBD1 (6 bases). The V end was cut by 3 bases, the J end by 2 bases, with 14 bases between. CDR1 and CDR2 from the germline V gene are SGHRS and YFSETQ. The CDR3 has 15 amino acids. Written as DNA, the CDR3 is TGCGCCAGCAGCTCCGGCCCCGGACAGCAAGAGACCCAGTACTTC. This translates into CASSSGPGQQETQYF.

The chain uses TRBV5-1 and TRBJ2-4; 9 bases are shared with TRBD1. The CDR3 loop spans 15 amino acids. The trim removed 3 bases at V and 8 bases at J, leaving 9 bases unmatched. The germline CDR1 and CDR2 sequences are SGHRS and YFSETQ. CDR3 protein: CASSWGQGRGDIQYF. The CDR3 nucleotides are TGCGCCAGCAGCTGGGGACAGGGCCGAGGGGACATTCAGTACTTC.

The rearrangement joins TRBV9 to TRBJ2-1, with TRBD2 matching 7 bases. The trim removed 1 base at V and 2 bases at J, leaving 0 bases unmatched. The germline CDR1 and CDR2 sequences are SGDLS and YYNGEE. CDR3 size: 14 residues. The CDR3 DNA follows: TGTGCCAGCAGCGTAAGCGGGACCTACAATGAGCAGTTCTTC. Translation gives CASSVSGTYNEQFF. Combining the CDR3 with reference TRBV9 and TRBJ2-1 gives the whole variable domain DSGVTQTPKHLITATGQRVTLRCSPRSGDLSVYWYQQSLDQGLQFLIQYYNGEERAKGNILERFSAQQFPDLHSELNLSSLELGDSALYFCASSVSGTYNEQFFGPGTRLTVL.

V gene TRBV4-1 combines with J gene TRBJ1-1; a weak D match, TRBD1 (6 bases). CDR1 MGHRA and CDR2 YSYEKL come from the germline V gene. Between the trimmed V and J ends, which lost 4 bases and 2 bases, there was a span of 14 bases. This CDR3 spans 15 amino acids. CDR3 region: CASSPGGGRNTEAFF. CDR3 nucleotides: TGCGCCAGCAGCCCTGGCGGGGGGCGAAACACTGAAGCTTTCTTT.

The chain recombines TRBV7-2 with TRBJ1-5; TRBD1 is a possible D gene (6 bases). V lost 5 bases, J lost 14 bases, and 16 bases lay in between. This CDR3 has 12 amino acids. CDR1 is SGHTA and CDR2 is FQGNSA in the germline V gene. CDR3 nucleotides: TGTGCCAGCAGCATCCAGCGGGGGCCGAAGCATTTT. As protein: CASSIQRGPKHF.

This chain links TRBV5-1 with TRBJ1-2; D possibly corresponds to TRBD1 (6 bases). The CDR3 extends over 16 amino acids. Germline loops: CDR1 SGHRS, CDR2 YFSETQ. The V end was cut by 2 bases, the J end by 6 bases, with 20 bases between. The CDR3 DNA sequence: TGCGCCAGCAGCTTCCCCGTCGCATCAGGGGAGAATGGCTACACCTTC. This translates into CASSFPVASGENGYTF.

This chain links TRBV28 with TRBJ2-5; 9 positions agree with TRBD2. The CDR3 contains 16 residues. CDR1 and CDR2 (germline): MDHEN, SYDVKM. V was pared by 2 bases and J by 6 bases, with 10 bases of the junction left unmatched. The DNA of the CDR3 is TGTGCCAGCAGTTTAGGCGGCGGGAGGGGGAGGAAGACCCAGTACTTC. It encodes CASSLGGGRGRKTQYF.

This chain connects TRBV4-3 to TRBJ2-1; D not resolved. Germline lookup yields CDR1 LGHNA and CDR2 YSLEER. This CDR3 comprises 17 residues. V was shortened by 0 bases and J by 0 bases, with 12 bases between the two germline ends. CDR3 DNA: TGCGCCAGCAGCCAAGATCTTGGAGCATACTCCTACAATGAGCAGTTCTTC. This codes for CASSQDLGAYSYNEQFF.